The present T cell receptor (beta chain) was sequenced within a study of metastatic and nonmetastatic thyroid tumors (TCRdb year 2020). Regarding the research as a whole: For patients with malignant and with benign thyroid disease, the researchers compared repertoires between peripheral blood samples and tumor or nodule tissue samples. Overall study results and their limits: TCR beta diversity was reported as significantly higher in malignant tumors than in benign nodules, in both blood and tumor samples.

No treatment had been received by any patient before thyroid surgery. Patient clinical samples collected from about 2011 to 2018 were retrospectively analysed using T-cell receptor beta sequencing. Library preparation used PCR. Sequencing was performed on an Illumina HiSeq 4000. The TCR beta-chain CDR3 region of each patient was profiled by high-throughput sequencing. The paper's data handling went like this. The researchers built a classifier to tell apart papillary thyroid cancer patients with distant metastasis, based on CDR3 differences among clinicopathological groups. Repertoire diversity was assessed with the Shannon index, and tumor-blood repertoire similarity with the Morisita-Horn index. In TCRdb, the public reads were trimmed at Q25 with fastp and aligned with MiXCR, with productive beta chains retained. V and J calls and clone size were set by TCRdb, not the authors. The sample table lists 31,000 or so clones, 15% to 20% of them with a count of one. The ten largest clones represent about 5% of the sample.

For CDR1 and CDR2, the germline V gene lists SGHRS and YFSETQ. The CDR3 holds 13 amino acids from the cysteine to the phenylalanine. Only the CDR3 part of the read is kept: 39 bases, read in frame from the first base. V drops 5 bases and J drops 4 bases, leaving 11 bases in between. With regard to this clone: This clone's antigen is unknown. One base away there is no much larger clone; base qualities are not given.

The clonotype comes from a female donor with papillary thyroid cancer or a benign thyroid nodule (not recorded which). Some clones in this sample may be carry-over from other donors' samples. Material for sequencing was blood. The rearranged chain carries TRBV5-1 and TRBJ2-3; the D region possibly corresponds to TRBD2 (6 bases align). CDR3 loop: CASSYRDSDTQYF. The DNA is as follows: TGCGCCAGCAGTTACCGGGACTCAGATACGCAGTATTTT.